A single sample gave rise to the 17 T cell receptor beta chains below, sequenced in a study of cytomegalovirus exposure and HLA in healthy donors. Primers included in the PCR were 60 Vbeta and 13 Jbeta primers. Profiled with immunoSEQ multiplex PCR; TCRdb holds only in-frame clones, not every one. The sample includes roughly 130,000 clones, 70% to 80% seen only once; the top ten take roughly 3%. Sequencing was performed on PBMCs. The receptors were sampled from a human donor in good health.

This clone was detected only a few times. CDR3: CAWSVRRGTNHGYTF. The CDR3 DNA sequence: TGTGCCTGGAGTGTACGGAGGGGCACCAATCATGGCTACACCTTC. This chain joins TRBV30 and TRBJ1-2; possible D gene TRBD1, 5 bases. The CDR3 loop spans 15 amino acids. Per germline, CDR1 GTSNPN and CDR2 SVGIG (reference sequence). Trimming removed 0 bases from V and 6 bases from J, with 17 bases in between. Variable domain in full (rest from reference TRBV30 and TRBJ1-2): SQTIHQWPATLVQPVGSPLSLECTVEGTSNPNLYWYRQAAGRGLQLLFYSVGIGQISSEVPQNLSASRPQDRQFILSSKKLLLSDSGFYLCAWSVRRGTNHGYTFGSGTRLTVV.

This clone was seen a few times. This CDR3 reads CASSITGTGFEQYF. The CDR3 bases are TGTGCCAGTAGTATAACCGGGACAGGGTTCGAGCAGTACTTC. The rearrangement uses TRBV19 and TRBJ2-7; 9 positions agree with TRBD1. The CDR3 covers 14 residues. J lost 6 bases, V lost 2 bases, and 5 bases had no gene match. Germline values: CDR1 LNHDA, CDR2 SQIVND (reference sequence).

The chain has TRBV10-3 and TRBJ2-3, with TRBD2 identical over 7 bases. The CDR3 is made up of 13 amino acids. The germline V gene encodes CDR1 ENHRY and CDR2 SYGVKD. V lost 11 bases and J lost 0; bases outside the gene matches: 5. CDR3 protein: CAVLASSTDTQYF. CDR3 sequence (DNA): TGTGCCGTACTAGCGTCTAGCACAGATACGCAGTATTTT.

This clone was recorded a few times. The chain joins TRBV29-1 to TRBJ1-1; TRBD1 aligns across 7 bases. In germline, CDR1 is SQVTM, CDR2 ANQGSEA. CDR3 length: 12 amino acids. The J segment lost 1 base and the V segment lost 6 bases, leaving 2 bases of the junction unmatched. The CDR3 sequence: CSVGQWNTEAFF. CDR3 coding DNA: TGCAGCGTGGGACAGTGGAACACTGAAGCTTTCTTT.

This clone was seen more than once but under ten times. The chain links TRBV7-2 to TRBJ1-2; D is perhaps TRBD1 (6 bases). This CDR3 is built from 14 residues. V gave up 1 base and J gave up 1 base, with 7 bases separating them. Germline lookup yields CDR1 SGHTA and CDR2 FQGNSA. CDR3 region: CASSLDRDNYGYTF. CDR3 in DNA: TGTGCCAGCAGCTTAGACAGGGATAACTATGGCTACACCTTC. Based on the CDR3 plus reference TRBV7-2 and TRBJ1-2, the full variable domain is GAGVSQSPSNKVTEKGKDVELRCDPISGHTALYWYRQSLGQGLEFLIYFQGNSAPDKSGLPSDRFSAERTGGSVSTLTIQRTQQEDSAVYLCASSLDRDNYGYTFGSGTRLTVV.

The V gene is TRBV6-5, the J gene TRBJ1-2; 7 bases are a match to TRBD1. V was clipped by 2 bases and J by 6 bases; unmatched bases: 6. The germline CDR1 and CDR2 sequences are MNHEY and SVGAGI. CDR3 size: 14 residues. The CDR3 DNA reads TGTGCCAGCAGTTACGTCAGGGGGGCGAATGGCTACACCTTC. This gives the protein CASSYVRGANGYTF.

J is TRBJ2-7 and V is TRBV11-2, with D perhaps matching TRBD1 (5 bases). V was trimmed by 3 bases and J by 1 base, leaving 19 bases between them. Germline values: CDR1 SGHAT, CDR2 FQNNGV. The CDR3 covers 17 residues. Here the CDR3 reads CASSFLNARQSSYEQYF. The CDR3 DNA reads TGTGCCAGCAGCTTCCTCAACGCCAGACAGTCTTCCTACGAGCAGTACTTC.

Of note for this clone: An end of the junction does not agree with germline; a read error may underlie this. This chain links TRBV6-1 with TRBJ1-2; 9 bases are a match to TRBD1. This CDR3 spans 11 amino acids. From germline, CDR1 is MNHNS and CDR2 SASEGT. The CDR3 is CASRRDRESIF. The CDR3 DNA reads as TGTGCCAGCAGGAGGGACAGGGAGTCTATCTTC.

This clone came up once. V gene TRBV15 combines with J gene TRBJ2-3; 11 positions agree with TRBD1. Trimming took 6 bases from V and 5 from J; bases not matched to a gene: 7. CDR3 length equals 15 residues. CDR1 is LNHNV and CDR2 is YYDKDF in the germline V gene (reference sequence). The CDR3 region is CATSPGQGARDTQYF. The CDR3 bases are TGTGCCACCAGTCCTGGACAGGGGGCGCGAGATACGCAGTATTTT.

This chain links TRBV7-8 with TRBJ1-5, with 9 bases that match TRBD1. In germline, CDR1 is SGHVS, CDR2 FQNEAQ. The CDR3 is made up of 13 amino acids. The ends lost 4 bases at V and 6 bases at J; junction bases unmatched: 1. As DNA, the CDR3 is TGTGCCAGCAGCTGGGACAGGGTTCAGCCCCAGCATTTT. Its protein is CASSWDRVQPQHF.

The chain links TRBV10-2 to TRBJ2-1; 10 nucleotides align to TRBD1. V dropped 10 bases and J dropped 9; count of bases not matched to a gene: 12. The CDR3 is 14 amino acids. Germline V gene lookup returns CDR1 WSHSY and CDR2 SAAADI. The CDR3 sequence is CATKGSGQGSEQFF. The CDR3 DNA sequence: TGCGCCACCAAGGGTTCGGGACAGGGGAGTGAGCAGTTCTTC.

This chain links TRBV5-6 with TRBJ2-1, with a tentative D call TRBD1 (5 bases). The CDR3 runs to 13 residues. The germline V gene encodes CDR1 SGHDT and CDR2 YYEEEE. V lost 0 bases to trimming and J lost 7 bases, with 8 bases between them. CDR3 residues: CASSLGRVNEQFF. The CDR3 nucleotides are TGTGCCAGCAGCTTGGGCAGGGTGAATGAGCAGTTCTTC.

DNA of the CDR3: TGCGCCAGCAGCCAAGGACTAGACTCCGGCAAAAACATTCAGTACTTC. Translated, it gives CASSQGLDSGKNIQYF. The chain joins TRBV4-1 to TRBJ2-4, with D possibly being TRBD2 (6 bases). Germline lookup yields CDR1 MGHRA and CDR2 YSYEKL. V lost 1 base to trimming and J lost 3 bases, with 13 bases between them. The CDR3 loop spans 16 amino acids.

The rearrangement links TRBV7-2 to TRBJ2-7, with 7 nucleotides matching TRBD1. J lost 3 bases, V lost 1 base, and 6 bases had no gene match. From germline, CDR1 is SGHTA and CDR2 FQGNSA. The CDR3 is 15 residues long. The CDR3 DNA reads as TGTGCCAGCAGCTTAGTGGGGACAGAACTCTACGAGCAGTACTTC. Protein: CASSLVGTELYEQYF.

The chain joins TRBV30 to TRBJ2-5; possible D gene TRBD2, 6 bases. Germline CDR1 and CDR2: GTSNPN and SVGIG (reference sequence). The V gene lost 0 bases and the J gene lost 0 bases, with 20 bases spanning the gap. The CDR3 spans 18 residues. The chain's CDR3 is CAWSVGPQGAGYQETQYF. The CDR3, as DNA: TGTGCCTGGAGTGTTGGGCCTCAAGGAGCGGGTTACCAAGAGACCCAGTACTTC.

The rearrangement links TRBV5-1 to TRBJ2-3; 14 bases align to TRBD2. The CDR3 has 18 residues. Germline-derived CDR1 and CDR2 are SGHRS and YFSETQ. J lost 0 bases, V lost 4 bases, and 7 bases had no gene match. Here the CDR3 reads CASSPGLAGGPSTDTQYF. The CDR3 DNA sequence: TGCGCCAGCAGCCCCGGACTAGCGGGAGGCCCGAGCACAGATACGCAGTATTTT.

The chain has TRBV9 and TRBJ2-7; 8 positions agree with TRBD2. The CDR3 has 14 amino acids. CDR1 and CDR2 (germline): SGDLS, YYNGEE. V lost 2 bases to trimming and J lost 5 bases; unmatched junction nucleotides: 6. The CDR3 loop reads CASSVKSGSDEQYF. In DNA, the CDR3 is TGTGCCAGCAGCGTGAAAAGCGGGAGCGACGAGCAGTACTTC.